The clone carrying this T cell receptor (beta chain) was detected only a few times. The antigen is unknown. These data are taken from a study of cytomegalovirus exposure and HLA in healthy donors. Study-wide findings and caveats: The investigators catalogued under 200 TCR beta chains as cytomegalovirus-associated. The authors confirmed in vitro that a few CMV-associated chains were specific for CMV antigens. The dataset shows that most TCR sequences were rare, while some public TCRs occurred in many donors. Reports indicated that the classifier achieved high specificity and sensitivity in diagnosing cytomegalovirus status.

This CDR3 has 12 amino acids. The V gene lost 8 bases and the J gene lost 8 bases, with 13 bases spanning the gap. Germline V gene lookup returns CDR1 MNHNS and CDR2 SASEGT. The table came from immunoSEQ multiplex PCR; TCRdb's copy has only in-frame clones and leaves some out. The table includes over 200,000 clones, around 80% detected once. The chain joins TRBV6-1 to TRBJ1-3, with a possible D match to TRBD1 (6 bases). Sequenced sample: PBMCs. This receptor was identified in a woman in her 30s in good health and CMV-seropositive. The CDR3 sequence is CASGTGSDTIYF. CDR3 bases: TGTGCCAGCGGAACAGGGAGTGACACCATATATTTT.